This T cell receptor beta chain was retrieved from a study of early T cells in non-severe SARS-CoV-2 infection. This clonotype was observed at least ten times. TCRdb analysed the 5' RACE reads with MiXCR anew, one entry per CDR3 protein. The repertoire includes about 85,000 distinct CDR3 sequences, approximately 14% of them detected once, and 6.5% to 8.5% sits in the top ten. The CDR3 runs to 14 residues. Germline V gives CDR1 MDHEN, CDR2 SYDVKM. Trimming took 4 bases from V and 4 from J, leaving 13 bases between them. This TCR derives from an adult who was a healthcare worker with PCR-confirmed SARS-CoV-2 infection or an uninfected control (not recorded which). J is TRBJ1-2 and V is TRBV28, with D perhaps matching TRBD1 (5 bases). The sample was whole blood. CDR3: CASSSWERGYGYTF. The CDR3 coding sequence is TGTGCCAGCAGTTCTTGGGAAAGGGGCTATGGCTACACCTTC.